Below, one T cell receptor beta chain is given with its context. Amplified TCR beta CDR3 regions came from RNA transcripts. HTBI primers were employed in a first-round RT-PCR of the TCR CDR3. TCRdb re-derived calls from the multiplex PCR reads in MiXCR, one entry per CDR3 protein. The sample has about 840,000 distinct CDR3 sequences; over 35% are singletons. This entry comes from a study of T cells in Graves' hyperthyroidism and ophthalmopathy. The CDR3 is made up of 14 amino acids. Trimming took 0 bases from V and 6 from J, leaving 12 bases between them. Per germline, CDR1 DFQATT and CDR2 SNEGSKA (reference sequence).

Sequencing was performed on blood. The TCR originated in a man aged 18-30 years with Graves' hyperthyroidism. V usage is TRBV20-1 and J usage is TRBJ1-5, with D perhaps matching TRBD1 (6 bases). The CDR3 is CSARDPGETQPQHF. The CDR3 nucleotides are TGCAGTGCTAGAGACCCAGGGGAGACTCAGCCCCAGCATTTT.